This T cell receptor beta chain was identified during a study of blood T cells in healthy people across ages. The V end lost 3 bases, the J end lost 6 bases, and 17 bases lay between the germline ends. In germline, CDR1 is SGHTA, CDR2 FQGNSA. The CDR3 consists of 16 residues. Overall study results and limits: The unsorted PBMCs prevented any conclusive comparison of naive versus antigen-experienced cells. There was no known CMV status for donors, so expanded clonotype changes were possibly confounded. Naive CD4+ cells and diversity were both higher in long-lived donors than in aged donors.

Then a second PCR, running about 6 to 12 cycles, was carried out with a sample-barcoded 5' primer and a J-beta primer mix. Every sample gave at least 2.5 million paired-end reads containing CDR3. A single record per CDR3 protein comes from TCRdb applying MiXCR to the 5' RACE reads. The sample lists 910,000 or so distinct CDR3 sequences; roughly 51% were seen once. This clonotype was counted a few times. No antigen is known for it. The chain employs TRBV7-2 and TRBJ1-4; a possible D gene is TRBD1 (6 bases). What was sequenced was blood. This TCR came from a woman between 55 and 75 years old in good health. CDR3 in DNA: TGTGCCAGCAGCTTCCCTTCTGGGGGCGGGGATGAAAAACTGTTTTTT. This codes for CASSFPSGGGDEKLFF.